This TCR beta chain came from a study of T cell responses to AZD1222 COVID-19 vaccine. Repertoires were generated with immunoSEQ multiplex PCR, while TCRdb's copy carries only in-frame clones and drops some. Seen here are around 80,000 clones, around 85% observed once, and the top ten hold under 11%. This clone was picked up a small number of times. Its antigen is still unknown. The CDR3 sequence is 12 residues long. CDR1 and CDR2 (germline): LNHDA, SQIVND (reference sequence). Trimming pared 4 bases from V and 6 bases from J, leaving 10 bases between. Notes on the study in general: Per reports, nearly half of all spike-specific TCRs target regions that are unmutated in variants. Spike-specific TCR breadth and depth rose after two AZD1222 doses.

Combined were second doses at about 4 or about 12 weeks. V gene TRBV19 combines with J gene TRBJ2-7; the D gene is possibly TRBD1 (7 bases). The sequence was obtained from an adult who received the AZD1222 COVID-19 vaccine. The source was peripheral blood, collected 28 days after the second AZD1222 dose. CDR3 amino acids: CASSRQGGEQYF. DNA of the CDR3: TGTGCCAGTAGTAGACAGGGAGGCGAGCAGTACTTC.